The rows below give T cell receptor beta chains drawn from one sample of a study of blood T cell repertoires in COVID-19. Repertoires were generated with immunoSEQ multiplex PCR, while TCRdb's copy carries only in-frame clones and drops some. The sample has some 200,000 clones; around 86% are singletons. Sequencing was performed on PBMCs or T cells enriched from blood (not recorded which). The source of these receptors is a woman in her thirties or forties with acute COVID-19. The CDR3 runs from the conserved cysteine through the conserved F or W. The D gene is left open where the match is weak. Clone size appears in some rows only: once, few, many, or a class for an expanded clone.

V	D	size	J	DNA	CDR3
TRBV5-8	TRBD1	NA	TRBJ1-2	TGTGCCAGCAGCTATCGACAGGGGGCCTCCTGGGGCTACACCTTC	CASSYRQGASWGYTF
TRBV3-1/TRBV3-2	TRBD2	NA	TRBJ2-5	TGTGCCAGCAGCCAAGCGGGCGGGGGCCAAGAGACCCAGTACTTC	CASSQAGGGQETQYF
TRBV13	TRBD2	NA	TRBJ2-1	TGTGCCAGCAGCTCGAGCGGGGGAGTCTCCTACAATGAGCAGTTCTTC	CASSSSGGVSYNEQFF
TRBV6-2/TRBV6-3	NA	NA	TRBJ1-2	TGTGCCAGCAGTTACTCGGGGCCGGCCTATGGCTACACCTTC	CASSYSGPAYGYTF
TRBV7-8	NA	NA	TRBJ2-1	TGTGCCAGCAGACCGAGCGGAAGCTCCTACAATGAGCAGTTCTTC	CASRPSGSSYNEQFF
TRBV9	NA	NA	TRBJ2-2	TGTGCCAGCAGCGTAGATCCTCGTCACACCGGGGAGCTGTTTTTT	CASSVDPRHTGELFF
TRBV11-2	NA	NA	TRBJ1-1	TGTGCCAGCAGCTTACGGGGGGTCGATGAAGCTTTCTTT	CASSLRGVDEAFF
TRBV5-1	NA	once	TRBJ2-1	TGCGCCAGCAGCTCAGGGCCAGTAGCGGCAAATTCCTACAATGAGCAGTTCTTC	CASSSGPVAANSYNEQFF
TRBV19	NA	NA	TRBJ1-3	TGTGCCAGTAGTGTGAGGACTCAGAGCTCTGGAAACACCATATATTTT	CASSVRTQSSGNTIYF
TRBV18	TRBD1	NA	TRBJ1-5	TGTGCCAGCTCAATGGACAGGGGCCTTAATCAGCCCCAGCATTTT	CASSMDRGLNQPQHF
TRBV14	NA	once	TRBJ1-4	TGTGCCAGCAGCCGGTACTTGGGGGCGGCCGAAAAACTGTTTTTT	CASSRYLGAAEKLFF
TRBV27	TRBD2	NA	TRBJ2-1	TGTGCCAGCAGTCCGAAACCTCCCGGGACTAGCGGAAACAATGAGCAGTTCTTC	CASSPKPPGTSGNNEQFF
TRBV7-2	TRBD1	NA	TRBJ1-2	TGTGCCAGCAGCTATGGGGGACAGGGGGCCGATGGCTACACCTTC	CASSYGGQGADGYTF
TRBV5-5	NA	few	TRBJ1-1	TGTGCCAGCAGTCCGGGACTGAGCACTGAAGCTTTCTTT	CASSPGLSTEAFF
TRBV19	TRBD1	NA	TRBJ1-2	TGTGCCAGTAGACCACAGGGGACGAGTGGCTACACCTTC	CASRPQGTSGYTF
TRBV2	NA	NA	TRBJ1-2	TGTGCCAGCAGTCAGACAGGCGGGGGAGGCTACACCTTC	CASSQTGGGGYTF
TRBV18	NA	once	TRBJ1-2	TGTGCCAGCTCACCAATCATTTTCGGGGGAAGGGATGGCTACACCTTC	CASSPIIFGGRDGYTF
TRBV9	TRBD1	NA	TRBJ1-6	TGTGCCAGCAGCGGGCGGACAGGCCCCAATTCACCCCTCCACTTT	CASSGRTGPNSPLHF
TRBV5-1	NA	NA	TRBJ1-3	TGCGCCAGCAGCTTGGGTGGAGCAGGAAACACCATATATTTT	CASSLGGAGNTIYF
TRBV9	TRBD2	NA	TRBJ2-7	TGTGCCAGCAGCCCTAGCGGGGGGGATTACGAGCAGTACTTC	CASSPSGGDYEQYF
TRBV5-1	TRBD1	once	TRBJ1-3	TGCGCCAGCAGCGTGGGACAGGGAACAAACACCATATATTTT	CASSVGQGTNTIYF
TRBV19	NA	NA	TRBJ1-6	TGTGCCAGTAGTCTCCAACAACCAAATTCACCCCTCCACTTT	CASSLQQPNSPLHF
TRBV3-1/TRBV3-2	NA	once	TRBJ1-5	TGTGCCAGCAGCCAAAATAGTCAGCCCCAGCATTTT	CASSQNSQPQHF
TRBV7-8	TRBD1	NA	TRBJ2-2	TGTGCCAGCAGCCATTCAATAACAGGGGATATTCGCACCGGGGAGCTGTTTTTT	CASSHSITGDIRTGELFF
TRBV7-3	TRBD1	NA	TRBJ1-2	TGTGCCAGCAGCCTAACCGGGACAGGGTATTACACCTTC	CASSLTGTGYYTF
TRBV5-1	NA	NA	TRBJ2-5	TGCGCCAGCACGGGACACCTTGAAGAGACCCAGTACTTC	CASTGHLEETQYF
TRBV4-3	NA	once	TRBJ1-2	TGCGCCAGCAGCCACACACAGGGCTTCGATGGCTACACCTTC	CASSHTQGFDGYTF
TRBV5-1	NA	NA	TRBJ1-1	TGCGCCAGCAGCCCGGACCTTTTCGGAGGAGATGGAGCTTTCTTT	CASSPDLFGGDGAFF
TRBV27	NA	NA	TRBJ2-5	TGTGCCAGCAGCATAGACTGGGGCACCTCCCAGTACTTC	CASSIDWGTSQYF
TRBV5-1	NA	NA	TRBJ2-3	TGCGCCAGCAGCTTGGTGATGCGGGGCCAGGGCACAGATACGCAGTATTTT	CASSLVMRGQGTDTQYF
TRBV12-3/TRBV12-4	NA	NA	TRBJ1-2	TGTGCCAGCGAACGGCCGGGGACTAGGGCCTACACCTTC	CASERPGTRAYTF
TRBV5-1	NA	NA	TRBJ2-3	TGCGCCAGCAGCTTGGGCCGTAGCCCTAGCACAGATACGCAGTATTTT	CASSLGRSPSTDTQYF
TRBV7-6	NA	NA	TRBJ1-3	TGTGCCAGCAGCTCCAAAATCTCAACGAGCTCTGGAAACACCATATATTTT	CASSSKISTSSGNTIYF
TRBV11-2	NA	NA	TRBJ1-1	TGTGCCAGCAGCCGAGGGAACACTGAAGCTTTCTTT	CASSRGNTEAFF
TRBV10-1	TRBD1	NA	TRBJ1-5	TGCGCCAGCAGTGCCGGGACAGGGAATTTGGGCAATCAGCCCCAGCATTTT	CASSAGTGNLGNQPQHF
TRBV7-2	TRBD1	NA	TRBJ2-7	TGTGCCAGCAGCTGGTTGACAGGGAGCTCCTACGAGCAGTACTTC	CASSWLTGSSYEQYF
TRBV9	TRBD1	NA	TRBJ1-2	TGTGCCAGCAGCGCAAACCCGACCGGGACAGCGGATGGCTACACCTTC	CASSANPTGTADGYTF
TRBV4-1	NA	NA	TRBJ2-2	TGCGCCAGCAGCCAAGGGTCTGAGCGCCTGCCCGGGGAGCTGTTTTTT	CASSQGSERLPGELFF
TRBV25-1	TRBD1	NA	TRBJ2-2	TGTGCCAGCATGAGGGACAGTACGAACACCGGGGAGCTGTTTTTT	CASMRDSTNTGELFF
TRBV6-2/TRBV6-3	TRBD1	NA	TRBJ2-5	TGTGCCAGCAGCCAGACAGGGGGCATAGGGACCCAGTACTTC	CASSQTGGIGTQYF
TRBV28	NA	once	TRBJ1-5	TGTGCCAGCAGTTTTAGGGCAGGACACCTCGCGTATAGCAATCAGCCCCAGCATTTT	CASSFRAGHLAYSNQPQHF
TRBV10-3	NA	NA	TRBJ1-2	TGTGCCATCAGTGCCCAAGGACAGTCAGGCTACACCTTC	CAISAQGQSGYTF
TRBV6-5	NA	once	TRBJ1-2	TGTGCCAGCAGTTCCCGACTCGATTACTATGGCTACACCTTC	CASSSRLDYYGYTF
TRBV9	NA	NA	TRBJ1-1	TGTGCCAGCAGCGTAGGAGGGACTGAAGCTTTCTTT	CASSVGGTEAFF
TRBV7-2	TRBD2	NA	TRBJ2-3	TGTGCCAGCAGCCCGCAGATCGGACTAGCGGGGGGGACGCAGTATTTT	CASSPQIGLAGGTQYF
TRBV6-5	TRBD1	NA	TRBJ1-5	TGTGCCAGCAGGCTGGGACAGGGTGCAAATCAGCCCCAGCATTTT	CASRLGQGANQPQHF
TRBV5-1	NA	NA	TRBJ2-1	TGCGCCAGCAGCTGGAGGAGCGGGTCCTACAATGAGCAGTTCTTC	CASSWRSGSYNEQFF
TRBV10-2	TRBD2	NA	TRBJ2-7	TGCGCCAGCAGGAGAGAGACTAGCGGCCTCTACGAGCAGTACTTC	CASRRETSGLYEQYF
TRBV27	NA	NA	TRBJ2-5	TGTGCCAGCAGTTTCCCGGGGTTCTACCAAGAGACCCAGTACTTC	CASSFPGFYQETQYF
TRBV23-1	NA	once	TRBJ1-3	TGCGCCAGCAGTCAACGGGTCTCTGGAAACACCATATATTTT	CASSQRVSGNTIYF
TRBV19	NA	NA	TRBJ2-3	TGTGCCAGTAGTATGGGCAGGAGCACAGATACGCAGTATTTT	CASSMGRSTDTQYF
TRBV4-1	TRBD2	once	TRBJ2-2	TGCGCCAGCAGCCAAGAATTAGGCGGGGGGCCCGGGGAGCTGTTTTTT	CASSQELGGGPGELFF
TRBV12-5	TRBD2	NA	TRBJ2-3	TGTGCTAGTGGCCGGGGACTAGCGGGGGGTGAGTCAGATACGCAGTATTTT	CASGRGLAGGESDTQYF
TRBV3-1/TRBV3-2	NA	NA	TRBJ1-5	TGTGCCAGCAGCCAAAGCGGGGGGCGCGGGAGCAATCAGCCCCAGCATTTT	CASSQSGGRGSNQPQHF